This TCR beta chain was documented in a study of T cell responses to AZD1222 COVID-19 vaccine (dated by TCRdb to about 2021). For context, the study as a whole: AZD1222 recipients with second doses at about 4 weeks or about 12 weeks were pooled, because spike-specific TCR depth and breadth did not differ between schedules. TCR sequencing covered more than 230 trial participants: 207 given two doses of AZD1222 and 26 given two doses of MenACWY control vaccine. Trial participants were enrolled by age into 18-55, 56-69 and 70-plus year subgroups, with around 140, 26 and 57 TCR-sequenced participants respectively.

The CDR3 regions of human TCRbeta chains were subjected to immunosequencing. The source study handled its data this way. Repertoire TCRs were checked for matches against a reference library of SARS-CoV-2-specific TCRs that had been generated using the MIRA antigen-specificity platform. Breadth was defined as the fraction of unique TCRs that were SARS-CoV-2-associated, and depth was defined as the fraction of total T cells that were SARS-CoV-2-associated. Each spike-specific TCR was assigned to its reactive spike region and to a CD4 or CD8 class using the MIRA data. Log10-transformed breadth and depth values were compared by one-way ANOVA with Sidak's multiple comparisons tests. TCRdb's version of the immuneACCESS table is confined to in-frame rearrangements and falls short of the full clone set. An unresolved V gene accounts for under half of the shortfall where checked; the remainder is of unknown origin. The V and J calls and clone size are taken from that table; D and trimming were inferred from the DNA. The sample table records approximately 150,000 clones; over 90% of these occur just once. The ten largest clones capture roughly 5.9% of the sample.

Including cysteine and phenylalanine, the CDR3 has 14 amino acids. Only the CDR3 DNA stays, 42 bases, in frame from base 1. CDR1 is given as MNHEY and CDR2 as SMNVEV, both from the germline V gene (reference sequence). The germline ends are 8 bases apart after V is trimmed by 4 bases and J by 0 bases. Regarding this clone: Its antigen remains unidentified. The record has no base qualities; no much larger clone is one base away.

Overall results and qualifications from the work: The 56-69-year group was small, and its depth increase did not reach significance, likely because of low power. Vaccine-associated CD4 TCRs spanned the whole spike protein, with dominant responses in regions 160-218 and 743-854. After two AZD1222 doses, both the breadth and the depth of spike-specific TCRs were significantly higher than at day 0 and than in MenACWY recipients. Conclusions about previously exposed vaccinees are limited, since just five or six AZD1222 recipients were seropositive for SARS-CoV-2 at baseline. No day 14 peak-response samples were available, so repertoires were characterized only after the peak T cell response. Participants were mostly white British, with more females than males. The authors suggested clonal diversity may have been underestimated. Epitopes outside the regions mutated in the B.1.351 and B.1.1.7 variants were reportedly recognized by nearly half of the unique spike-specific TCRs.

The sample's time point label is to be understood as: baseline before first vaccination. The vaccinee samples were drawn from two UK trials, COV001 and COV002, one of which was a single-blind randomized controlled phase 2/3 trial testing AZD1222 (ChAdOx1 nCoV-19) in healthy adults. For TCRbeta chain sequencing, PBMC samples from trial participants were taken at day 0 and at day 28 after the second dose. The chain was built from TRBV27 and TRBJ2-3; no D gene call is confident. The sample here was peripheral blood, taken on day 0 of AZD1222 vaccination. The TCR comes from an adult in good health. The CDR3 amino acid sequence is: CASSWTRSTDTQYF. The sequenced DNA: TGTGCCAGCAGTTGGACCCGGAGCACAGATACGCAGTATTTT.